The present TCR beta chain was sequenced within a study of CD8 T cells in Susac syndrome. The RNA input was about 0.5 to 1 ug, and it was reverse transcribed with random hexamers. Across 54 Vbeta and 13 Jbeta, TCR beta CDR3 was amplified with immunoSEQ multiplex PCR. In TCRdb, the immunoSEQ multiplex PCR reads were re-called with MiXCR into one record per CDR3 protein. This table has 150,000 to 200,000 distinct CDR3 sequences, approximately 93% appearing once. Trimming took off 3 bases at V and 4 bases at J, with 13 bases between the two ends. The CDR3 spans 15 residues. Germline values: CDR1 KGHSH, CDR2 LQKENI. The sequenced target, TCR beta, came from blood CD8+ and CD4+ T cells. The multiple sclerosis control group was made up of treatment-naive patients with stable or active relapsing-remitting disease. It was negative isolation that provided the CD8+ and CD4+ T cells, whereas TEMRA cells were enriched by FACS.

This receptor was obtained from a human donor with multiple sclerosis. Input material: CD4+ T cells from PBMCs. The chain couples TRBV18 to TRBJ1-5, with D perhaps matching TRBD1 (6 bases). CDR3 in amino acids: CASSPLGQSNQPQHF. CDR3 nucleotide sequence: TGTGCCAGCTCACCCCTAGGACAGTCGAATCAGCCCCAGCATTTT.